One sample yielded the 17 T cell receptor beta chains listed below, sequenced in a study of cytomegalovirus exposure and HLA in healthy donors. PCR amplification relied on 60 Vbeta primers (plus 13 Jbeta primers). Profiled with immunoSEQ multiplex PCR; TCRdb holds only in-frame clones, not every one. The sample consists of fewer than 200,000 clones, about 88% of them appearing once. The material sequenced was PBMCs. The receptors originated from a man aged 25-45 years in good health and CMV-seropositive.

This CDR3 is CASQHPRRNEQFF. CDR3 in DNA: TGTGCCAGCCAACACCCAAGGAGAAATGAGCAGTTCTTC. This chain joins TRBV27 and TRBJ2-1; D call uncertain. Germline-derived CDR1 and CDR2 are MNHEY and SMNVEV (reference sequence). Deletions cut 8 bases from V and 7 bases from J, with 15 bases between. There are 13 residues in the CDR3.

The chain uses TRBV18 and TRBJ2-1; TRBD2 agrees at 7 bases. V gave up 5 bases and J gave up 10 bases; unmatched junction bases: 17. CDR1 is KGHSH and CDR2 is LQKENI in the germline V gene. The length of the CDR3 is 16 residues. CDR3: CASSSPMTLRRGEQFF. The CDR3 DNA is TGTGCCAGCTCATCTCCGATGACCTTGAGGCGGGGGGAGCAGTTCTTC.

The chain recombines TRBV21-1 with TRBJ2-7; the table's D call, TRBD1, was not checked against the DNA. TRBV21-1 constitutes a pseudogene. CDR3 length: 14 amino acids. CDR3 sequence reads: CASSKGTTGYEQYV. The CDR3 bases are TGTGCCAGCAGCAAAGGAACGACAGGGTACGAGCAGTACGTC.

The chain recombines TRBV7-2 with TRBJ1-2; TRBD1 matches at 10 bases. The CDR3 contains 18 residues. The J segment lost 2 bases and the V segment lost 1 base, leaving 10 bases of the junction unmatched. Germline assignment: CDR1 SGHTA and CDR2 FQGNSA. The CDR3 DNA is TGTGCCAGCAGCTTAGACCCCAGGACAGGGGGGCGAAACTATGGCTACACCTTC. Translation: CASSLDPRTGGRNYGYTF.

The chain employs TRBV7-6 and TRBJ2-1; 10 bases are a match to TRBD2. The CDR3 runs 17 residues. Germline V gene data show CDR1 as SGHVS and CDR2 as FNYEAQ. V lost 1 base, J lost 9 bases, and 12 bases stayed unmatched. The CDR3 loop is CASSLGALAGVSSEQFF. The DNA for the CDR3 is TGTGCCAGCAGCTTAGGTGCCCTAGCGGGAGTCTCTAGTGAGCAGTTCTTC. Using reference TRBV7-6 and TRBJ2-1 for the parts outside the CDR3, the full variable domain is GAGVSQSPRYKVTKRGQDVALRCDPISGHVSLYWYRQALGQGPEFLTYFNYEAQQDKSGLPNDRFSAERPEGSISTLTIQRTEQRDSAMYRCASSLGALAGVSSEQFFGPGTRLTVL.

V gene TRBV28 combines with J gene TRBJ1-4; possible D gene TRBD1, 5 bases. CDR1 and CDR2 from the germline V gene are MDHEN and SYDVKM. CDR3 length: 12 amino acids. Trimming shortened V by 11 bases and J by 6 bases, and 13 bases separated the two germline ends. The CDR3 region has the DNA TGTGCCTCGGGAGGGGAGTATGAAAAACTGTTTTTT. This sequence encodes CASGGEYEKLFF.

The V gene is TRBV11-3, the J gene TRBJ2-7; the D gene is possibly TRBD1 (6 bases). Between the trimmed V and J ends, which lost 4 bases and 9 bases, there was a span of 16 bases. CDR3 length: 13 amino acids. Per germline, CDR1 SGHNT and CDR2 YENEEA. The chain's CDR3 is CASSSGQQGRQYF. In DNA, the CDR3 is TGTGCCAGCAGCTCCGGACAACAGGGCCGGCAGTACTTC.

This clone has only a few counts. The chain couples TRBV7-3 to TRBJ2-6; TRBD1 matches at 7 bases. V lost 6 bases and J lost 2; bases outside the gene matches: 4. The CDR3 is 15 amino acids. Germline lookup yields CDR1 SGHTA and CDR2 FQGTGA. CDR3 coding DNA: TGTGCCAGCAGTACGACAGGGCCTGGGGCCAACGTCCTGACTTTC. Protein product: CASSTTGPGANVLTF.

The chain combines TRBV9 with TRBJ1-3, with 7 bases matching TRBD1. Germline CDR1 SGDLS, CDR2 YYNGEE. This CDR3 is built from 16 residues. V trimming: 4 bases; J trimming: 4 bases; junction bases outside the gene matches: 11. DNA for the CDR3: TGTGCCAGCAGCCCTTTCACGACAGGGAGGGGAAACACCATATATTTT. It codes for CASSPFTTGRGNTIYF.

In its sample, this clone was seen once. The chain is built from TRBV7-2 and TRBJ2-5; 8 nucleotides agree with TRBD2. Per the germline V gene, CDR1 is SGHTA and CDR2 is FQGNSA. V shed 0 bases, J shed 2 bases, and the junction held 5 bases outside the gene matches. This CDR3 is 16 amino acids long. The CDR3 sequence is CASSLASGSLQETQYF. The CDR3 DNA sequence: TGTGCCAGCAGCTTAGCGAGCGGGAGTTTACAAGAGACCCAGTACTTC.

The chain joins TRBV4-3 to TRBJ2-4; 11 positions agree with TRBD2. Germline CDR1 LGHNA, CDR2 YSLEER. The CDR3 is made up of 19 amino acids. V gave up 0 bases and J gave up 3 bases; unmatched junction bases: 10. The CDR3 coding sequence is TGCGCCAGCAGCCAAGATTTCCTAGCGGGAGGATGGGACAAAAACATTCAGTACTTC. Protein product: CASSQDFLAGGWDKNIQYF.

The chain combines TRBV25-1 with TRBJ2-1; 11 bases are shared with TRBD2. The CDR3 length is 16 residues. J gave up 4 bases and V 1 base, and 3 bases lay outside the gene matches. Germline V CDR1 and CDR2: MGHDK, SYGVNS. The CDR3 reads CASSESGTSGYNEQFF. The DNA of the CDR3 is TGTGCCAGCAGTGAATCCGGGACTAGCGGATACAATGAGCAGTTCTTC.

The rearrangement joins TRBV5-1 to TRBJ1-3, with 11 bases that match TRBD1. The V segment lost 5 bases and the J segment 2 bases; nucleotides outside the gene matches: 3. Germline CDR1 SGHRS, CDR2 YFSETQ. The CDR3 covers 15 residues. Here the CDR3 DNA reads TGCGCCAGCAGGCCGGGACAGGGGGCTGGAAACACCATATATTTT. This translates into CASRPGQGAGNTIYF.

This chain's CDR3 is CASSVRGGRERDTQYF. As DNA, the CDR3 is TGTGCCAGCAGCGTAAGGGGGGGGCGGGAAAGAGATACGCAGTATTTT. The chain has TRBV9 and TRBJ2-3; the D gene is possibly TRBD2 (7 bases). V lost 1 base, J lost 5 bases, and 17 bases lay in between. The CDR3 has 16 amino acids. Looked up from germline, CDR1 is SGDLS and CDR2 is YYNGEE.

The chain couples TRBV2 to TRBJ1-5; 8 positions match TRBD1. Per the germline V gene, CDR1 is SNHLY and CDR2 is FYNNEI. The CDR3 is 13 amino acids. The J segment lost 6 bases and the V segment lost 8 bases, leaving 6 bases of the junction unmatched. The CDR3 reads CASLDRAGQPQHF. As DNA, the CDR3 is TGTGCCAGCCTGGACAGGGCGGGTCAGCCCCAGCATTTT.

The CDR3 nucleotides are TGCGCCAGCAGTGAGCCGGAGGATACGCAGTATTTT. This encodes CASSEPEDTQYF. The chain is built from TRBV10-1 and TRBJ2-3; unclear D gene. CDR1 WNHNN and CDR2 SYGVQD come from the germline V gene (reference sequence). This CDR3 has 12 amino acids. The V gene lost 2 bases and the J gene lost 6 bases, with 6 bases spanning the gap.

This rearrangement joins TRBV11-2 to TRBJ2-7, with 9 nucleotides matching TRBD2. The ends lost 1 base at V and 7 bases at J; junction bases unmatched: 14. The germline gives CDR1 SGHAT, CDR2 FQNNGV. The CDR3 length is 17 residues. The CDR3 loop reads CASSLGRGGRDHGEQYF. The CDR3 DNA reads as TGTGCCAGCAGCTTAGGACGCGGCGGGAGGGATCATGGGGAGCAGTACTTC.